Below, one T cell receptor (beta chain) is given with its context. Germline-derived CDR1 and CDR2 are MDHEN and SYDVKM. The length of the CDR3 is 14 residues. V trimming: 10 bases; J trimming: 4 bases; junction bases outside the gene matches: 10. The data stem from a study of somatic mutations in cytotoxic T cells in rheumatoid arthritis. How the authors handled the data: Rarely, patient CD8+ clones larger than 1% corresponded to published virus-specific TCRB sequences. Repertoires were generated with immunoSEQ multiplex PCR, while TCRdb's copy carries only in-frame clones and drops some. Clone size and V and J calls were adopted from that table, with D and trimming inferred from the DNA. The sample consists of around 4,000 clones, just under 80% of them appearing once.

The source of this sequence is a woman in her sixties or seventies with rheumatoid arthritis. Sequenced input: CD8+ T cells sorted from blood. V usage is TRBV28 and J usage is TRBJ1-5; 7 bases match TRBD1. In DNA, the CDR3 is TGTGCCAACGGGGGGGAGGACAGGAATCAGCCCCAGCATTTT. Protein product: CANGGEDRNQPQHF. The entire variable domain, with the rest obtained from reference TRBV28 and TRBJ1-5, is as follows: DVKVTQSSRYLVKRTGEKVFLECVQDMDHENMFWYRQDPGLGLRLIYFSYDVKMKEKGDIPEGYSVSREKKERFSLILESASTNQTSMYLCANGGEDRNQPQHFGDGTRLSIL.